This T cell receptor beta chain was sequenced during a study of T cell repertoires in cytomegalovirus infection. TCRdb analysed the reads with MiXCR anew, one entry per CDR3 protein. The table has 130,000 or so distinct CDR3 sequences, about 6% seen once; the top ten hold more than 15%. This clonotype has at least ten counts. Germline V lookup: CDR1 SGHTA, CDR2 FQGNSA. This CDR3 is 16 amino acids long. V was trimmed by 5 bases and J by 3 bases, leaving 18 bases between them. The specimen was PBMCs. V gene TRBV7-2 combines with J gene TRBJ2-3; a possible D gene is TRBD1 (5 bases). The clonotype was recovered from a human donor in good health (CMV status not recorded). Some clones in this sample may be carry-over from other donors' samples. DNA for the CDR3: TGTGCCAGCAGCCCGTCTGCAGGGATGGGAACAGATACGCAGTATTTT. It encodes CASSPSAGMGTDTQYF.